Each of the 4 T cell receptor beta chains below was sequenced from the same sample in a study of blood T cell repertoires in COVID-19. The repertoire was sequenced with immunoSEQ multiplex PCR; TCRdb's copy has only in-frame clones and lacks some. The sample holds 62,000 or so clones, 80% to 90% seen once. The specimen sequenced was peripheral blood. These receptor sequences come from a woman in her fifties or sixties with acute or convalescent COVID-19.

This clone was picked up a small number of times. In DNA form, the CDR3 reads TGCGCCAGCAGCCGGAGGGAGGGGGCTGAAGCTTTCTTT. As protein: CASSRREGAEAFF. The gene calls are TRBV5-1 and TRBJ1-1; D perhaps matches TRBD1 (6 bases). With 4 bases removed from V and 6 bases from J, the gap between germline ends came to 13 bases. The CDR3 is made up of 13 amino acids. The germline gives CDR1 SGHRS, CDR2 YFSETQ.

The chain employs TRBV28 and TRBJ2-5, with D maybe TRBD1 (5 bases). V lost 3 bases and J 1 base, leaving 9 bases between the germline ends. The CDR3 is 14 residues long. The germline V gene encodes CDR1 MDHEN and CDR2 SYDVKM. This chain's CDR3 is CASSLNRFQETQYF. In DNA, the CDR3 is TGTGCCAGCAGTTTGAACAGGTTCCAAGAGACCCAGTACTTC. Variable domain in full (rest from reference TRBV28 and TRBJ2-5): DVKVTQSSRYLVKRTGEKVFLECVQDMDHENMFWYRQDPGLGLRLIYFSYDVKMKEKGDIPEGYSVSREKKERFSLILESASTNQTSMYLCASSLNRFQETQYFGPGTRLLVL.

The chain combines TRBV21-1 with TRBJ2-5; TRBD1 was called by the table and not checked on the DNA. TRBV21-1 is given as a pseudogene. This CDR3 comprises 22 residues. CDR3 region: CASSKVVTRAGKGFGKEETQYF. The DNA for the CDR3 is TGTGCCAGCAGCAAAGTTGTAACCAGGGCAGGGAAAGGGTTTGGGAAGGAGGAGACCCAGTACTTC.

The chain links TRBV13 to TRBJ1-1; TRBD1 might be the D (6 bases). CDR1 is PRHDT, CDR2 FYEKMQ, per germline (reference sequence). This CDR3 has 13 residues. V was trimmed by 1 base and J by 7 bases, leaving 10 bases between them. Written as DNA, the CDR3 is TGTGCCAGCAGCTTAGTAGCAGGGGATGAAGCTTTCTTT. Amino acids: CASSLVAGDEAFF.